Listed below are T cell receptor beta chains from one sample, sequenced in a study of identical twins' blood T cells. Via MiXCR, TCRdb re-called the 5' RACE reads, giving one row per CDR3 protein. The sample lists 300,000 to 400,000 distinct CDR3 sequences, 28% occurring once. The material sequenced was PBMCs. Receptors were obtained from a woman between 18 and 55 years old in good health. The CDR3 runs from the conserved cysteine through the conserved F or W. A D gene is named only where the DNA matches it firmly. Clone sizes are given selectively: once, few, many, or a class where the clone is expanded.

J | D | V | size | CDR3 | DNA
TRBJ2-2 | TRBD1 | TRBV7-9 | NA | CASSLTPGTGDSTGELFF | TGTGCCAGCAGCTTAACACCCGGGACAGGGGATTCGACCGGGGAGCTGTTTTTT
TRBJ2-1 | NA | TRBV19 | few | CASSMVAGSYNEQFF | TGTGCCAGTAGTATGGTAGCTGGCTCCTACAATGAGCAGTTCTTC
TRBJ2-3 | TRBD2 | TRBV2 | few | CASSEALAVLATDTQYF | TGTGCCAGCAGTGAAGCACTAGCGGTCCTAGCAACAGATACGCAGTATTTT
TRBJ2-7 | NA | TRBV5-1 | NA | CASSLARGDEQYF | TGCGCCAGCAGCTTGGCAAGGGGTGACGAGCAGTACTTC
TRBJ1-1 | NA | TRBV20-1 | few | CSARTRQFEAFF | TGCAGTGCTAGAACCCGACAGTTTGAAGCTTTCTTT
TRBJ1-4 | NA | TRBV6-5 | few | CASSYSVLGEKLFF | TGTGCCAGCAGTTACTCCGTCCTCGGGGAAAAACTGTTTTTT
TRBJ1-5 | TRBD1 | TRBV13 | few | CASSQGHRGQPQHF | TGTGCCAGCAGCCAAGGACACAGGGGACAGCCCCAGCATTTT
TRBJ1-6 | NA | TRBV2 | few | CASSDGGYNSPLHF | TGTGCCAGCAGTGATGGGGGTTATAATTCACCCCTCCACTTT
TRBJ2-1 | TRBD2 | TRBV12-3/TRBV12-4 | NA | CASSHRGAGPYNEQFF | TGTGCCAGCAGCCATCGAGGAGCGGGGCCGTACAATGAGCAGTTCTTC
TRBJ2-1 | TRBD2 | TRBV29-1 | few | CSVEPLGGGEQFF | TGCAGCGTTGAACCCCTCGGGGGGGGAGAGCAGTTCTTC
TRBJ1-4 | TRBD1 | TRBV7-9 | NA | CASSTGDTQRLF | TGTGCCAGCAGCACAGGGGACACCCAAAGGCTCTTT
TRBJ1-1 | NA | TRBV5-1 | NA | CASSLVGGQTEAFF | TGCGCCAGCAGCTTGGTGGGGGGGCAAACTGAAGCTTTCTTT
TRBJ1-1 | NA | TRBV20-1 | NA | CSARKGVNTEAFF | TGCAGTGCTAGAAAGGGCGTGAACACTGAAGCTTTCTTT
TRBJ2-1 | NA | TRBV20-1 | many | CSARLAGSGEQFF | TGCAGTGCTAGACTAGCCGGGTCCGGTGAGCAGTTCTTC
TRBJ1-5 | TRBD1 | TRBV2 | few | CARPPDRGNSNQPQHF | TGTGCCCGACCTCCGGACAGGGGGAATAGCAATCAGCCCCAGCATTTT
TRBJ1-1 | NA | TRBV5-6 | few | CASSLALGMNTEAFF | TGTGCCAGCAGCTTGGCCCTCGGGATGAACACTGAAGCTTTCTTT
TRBJ2-5 | TRBD2 | TRBV20-1 | few | CSASLLAGEETQYF | TGCAGTGCTAGTTTACTAGCGGGGGAAGAGACCCAGTACTTC
TRBJ2-7 | NA | TRBV5-1 | many | CASSFDSVYEQYF | TGCGCCAGCAGCTTCGATTCCGTCTACGAGCAGTACTTC
TRBJ1-1 | NA | TRBV3-1 | NA | CASSQTGREAFF | TGTGCCAGCAGCCAAACGGGACGTGAAGCTTTCTTT
TRBJ1-1 | NA | TRBV11-3 | NA | CASSIGGQAFRTEAFF | TGTGCCAGCTCAATCGGAGGGCAGGCATTTAGGACTGAAGCTTTCTTT
TRBJ2-7 | TRBD1 | TRBV5-1 | NA | CASSLDGTVSEQYF | TGCGCCAGCAGCTTGGATGGGACAGTATCCGAGCAGTACTTC
TRBJ2-1 | TRBD2 | TRBV24-1 | many | CATSAASGSHEQFF | TGTGCCACCAGTGCCGCTAGCGGGAGTCATGAGCAGTTCTTC
TRBJ1-5 | NA | TRBV6-2/TRBV6-3 | NA | CASSGGLNQPQHF | TGTGCCAGCAGCGGGGGCCTTAATCAGCCCCAGCATTTT